The 27 T cell receptor beta chains below come from one sample, sequenced in a study of T cells in Graves' hyperthyroidism and ophthalmopathy (dated by TCRdb to between 2018 and 2021). The protocol used for the library was multiplex PCR. Sequencing used an Illumina HiSeq 2000. Amplification of TCR beta CDR3 regions was carried out from RNA transcripts. The first round of RT-PCR for the TCR CDR3 was performed with the HTBI primer set and the Qiagen OneStep RT-PCR kit. In TCRdb, the public reads were trimmed at Q25 with fastp and aligned with MiXCR, with productive beta chains retained. Rows are unified per CDR3 protein, each entry keeping the most common DNA and genes. The sample includes 650,000 to 850,000 distinct CDR3 sequences, with over 15% observed a single time. About a sixth of the sample rests with the top ten. Material: blood. Source of these receptors: a woman aged 45-59 years with Graves' hyperthyroidism that later progressed to Graves' ophthalmopathy.

The genes are TRBV27 and TRBJ2-1; unclear D gene. The CDR3 sequence is 14 residues long. V was shortened by 0 bases and J by 4 bases, with 7 bases between the two germline ends. Germline V CDR1 and CDR2: MNHEY, SMNVEV (reference sequence). DNA for the CDR3: TGTGCCAGCAGTTTATCCAAATCATACAATGAGCAGTTCTTC. It is translated as CASSLSKSYNEQFF.

The chain carries TRBV6-5 and TRBJ1-6; 7 bases line up with TRBD1. Looked up from germline, CDR1 is MNHEY and CDR2 is SVGAGI. Trimming removed 2 bases from V and 15 bases from J; junction bases left unmatched: 7. The CDR3 has 13 amino acids. The CDR3 nucleotides read TGTGCCAGCAGTTACCCTATGACAGGGTACCTCCACTTT. Its protein is CASSYPMTGYLHF.

This clonotype was observed many times. This chain joins TRBV2 and TRBJ2-7, with D possibly TRBD2 on 7 matching bases. Germline CDR1 and CDR2: SNHLY and FYNNEI. This CDR3 contains 16 residues. V was pared by 8 bases and J by 4 bases, with 24 bases between. DNA for the CDR3: TGTGCCAGCGGTCCCACCCTCCGGGGGGCTGATTACGAGCAGTACTTC. Translation gives CASGPTLRGADYEQYF.

CDR3 sequence (DNA): TGTGCCAGCAGTGCGGTGGTGCATGGCTACACCTTC. Amino acid sequence: CASSAVVHGYTF. The chain joins TRBV2 to TRBJ1-2; no clear D. CDR1 and CDR2 from the germline V gene are SNHLY and FYNNEI. The CDR3 consists of 12 residues. The V and J ends lost 4 bases and 6 bases respectively, with 9 bases between them.

The chain links TRBV7-8 to TRBJ2-7; weak D call: TRBD2 (6 bases). The CDR3 contains 16 residues. V lost 1 base to trimming and J lost 3 bases, with 16 bases between them. Germline V gene lookup returns CDR1 SGHVS and CDR2 FQNEAQ. This chain's CDR3 is CASSLGLAGLFYEQYF. The CDR3 region has the DNA TGTGCCAGCAGCTTAGGCCTCGCGGGACTTTTCTACGAGCAGTACTTC.

This clonotype was detected ten times or more. This chain connects TRBV3-1 to TRBJ2-7; D possibly corresponds to TRBD1 (6 bases). V was clipped by 0 bases and J by 0 bases, with 6 bases between them. The CDR3 is made up of 14 amino acids. The germline V gene has CDR1 LGHDT and CDR2 YNNKEL (reference sequence). This chain's CDR3 is CASSQDRGSYEQYF. The CDR3 DNA reads TGTGCCAGCAGCCAAGACAGGGGCTCCTACGAGCAGTACTTC.

This clonotype was counted many times. The rearrangement joins TRBV5-1 to TRBJ2-1, with 12 nucleotides matching TRBD2. CDR1 is SGHRS and CDR2 is YFSETQ in the germline V gene. The CDR3 totals 18 residues. V dropped 4 bases and J dropped 0; count of bases not matched to a gene: 8. The DNA for the CDR3 is TGCGCCAGCAGCGTACTAGCGGGGGGTAGTAGCTCCTACAATGAGCAGTTCTTC. Residues: CASSVLAGGSSSYNEQFF.

The gene calls are TRBV19 and TRBJ2-1, with 13 bases aligning to TRBD2. CDR1 is LNHDA and CDR2 is SQIVND in the germline V gene (reference sequence). The V segment lost 7 bases and the J segment 9 bases; nucleotides outside the gene matches: 9. The CDR3 totals 15 residues. CDR3 sequence reads: CASMAGTSGAFEQFF. The CDR3 DNA reads TGTGCCAGTATGGCCGGGACTAGCGGGGCTTTTGAGCAGTTCTTC. Together with reference TRBV19 and TRBJ2-1, the CDR3 gives the full variable domain: DGGITQSPKYLFRKEGQNVTLSCEQNLNHDAMYWYRQDPGQGLRLIYYSQIVNDFQKGDIAEGYSVSREKKESFPLTVTSAQKNPTAFYLCASMAGTSGAFEQFFGPGTRLTVL.

This clonotype was recorded at least ten times. This chain connects TRBV20-1 to TRBJ2-7; a weak D match, TRBD1 (6 bases). V was clipped by 4 bases and J by 5 bases, with 12 bases between them. Germline V gene sequence: CDR1 DFQATT, CDR2 SNEGSKA (reference sequence). This CDR3 comprises 12 residues. The CDR3 nucleotides read TGCAGTGCTACAACAGGGTTCAACGAGCAGTACTTC. Translation: CSATTGFNEQYF.

This clonotype was observed many times. V usage is TRBV3-1 and J usage is TRBJ2-7; D call uncertain. CDR3 length equals 16 residues. V was pared by 0 bases and J by 0 bases, with 12 bases between. The V gene's germline CDR1 is LGHDT and CDR2 YNNKEL (reference sequence). This CDR3 is CASSQDLAERSYEQYF. Here the CDR3 DNA reads TGTGCCAGCAGCCAAGATTTGGCAGAGCGCTCCTACGAGCAGTACTTC.

In its sample, this clonotype was seen many times. The DNA for the CDR3 is TGTGCCAGCAGCGTAGCTTTCACAGGGGGGCACAATGAGCAGTTCTTC. This codes for CASSVAFTGGHNEQFF. The chain uses TRBV9 and TRBJ2-1; 8 bases are shared with TRBD1. The germline V gene has CDR1 SGDLS and CDR2 YYNGEE. With 0 bases clipped from V and 5 bases from J, the junction kept 7 bases outside the gene matches. The CDR3 runs to 16 residues.

This clonotype was picked up many times. This chain joins TRBV5-6 and TRBJ2-3, with TRBD1 matching 7 bases. This CDR3 is built from 15 residues. J gave up 3 bases and V 6 bases, and 10 bases lay outside the gene matches. CDR1 is SGHDT, CDR2 YYEEEE, per germline. The CDR3 DNA sequence: TGTGCCAGCATCTACAGGGGAGTACATACAGATACGCAGTATTTT. As protein: CASIYRGVHTDTQYF. Together with reference TRBV5-6 and TRBJ2-3, the CDR3 gives the full variable domain: DAGVTQSPTHLIKTRGQQVTLRCSPKSGHDTVSWYQQALGQGPQFIFQYYEEEERQRGNFPDRFSGHQFPNYSSELNVNALLLGDSALYLCASIYRGVHTDTQYFGPGTRLTVL.

This clonotype has a count of ten or more. The chain recombines TRBV30 with TRBJ2-5; D is ambiguous. The length of the CDR3 is 12 residues. Germline assignment: CDR1 GTSNPN and CDR2 SVGIG (reference sequence). Trimming stripped 8 bases from V and 6 bases from J, with 16 bases between. Here the CDR3 reads CALVWDSQTQYF. As DNA, the CDR3 is TGTGCCCTCGTATGGGATTCCCAGACCCAGTACTTC.

There are many counts of this clonotype. This chain connects TRBV11-3 to TRBJ1-1, with 11 bases identical to TRBD1. CDR1 and CDR2 from the germline V gene are SGHNT and YENEEA. The V and J ends lost 4 bases and 5 bases, in that order; junction bases with no gene match: 6. The CDR3 loop spans 15 amino acids. The CDR3 sequence: CASSSRTGGRTEAFF. DNA for the CDR3: TGTGCCAGCAGCTCTCGGACAGGGGGCCGGACTGAAGCTTTCTTT.

This clonotype was detected many times. This rearrangement joins TRBV27 to TRBJ2-3; possible D gene TRBD1, 5 bases. Germline V gene data show CDR1 as MNHEY and CDR2 as SMNVEV (reference sequence). The length of the CDR3 is 14 residues. The ends were cut back, 4 bases at V and 2 bases at J, with 10 bases in the middle. CDR3 protein: CASSWQGFTDTQYF. The CDR3 DNA reads TGTGCCAGCAGTTGGCAGGGCTTCACAGATACGCAGTATTTT.

This clonotype was detected only a few times. The genes are TRBV11-2 and TRBJ1-1; the match to TRBD1 covers 11 bases. The CDR3 is 15 residues long. Germline-derived CDR1 and CDR2 are SGHAT and FQNNGV. V shed 3 bases, J shed 1 base, and the junction held 1 base outside the gene matches. The chain's CDR3 is CASSFGTGGNTEAFF. For the CDR3, the DNA is TGTGCCAGCAGCTTTGGGACAGGGGGGAACACTGAAGCTTTCTTT.

With regard to this clonotype: At one end the junction does not follow the germline gene, possibly because of a read error. The J gene is TRBJ2-7, the V gene TRBV4-2; D gene uncertain. Germline CDR1 is LGHNA and CDR2 is YNFKEQ. The CDR3 loop spans 14 amino acids. CDR3 DNA sequence: TGTGCCAGCAGCCAAGGTGTAGGGTCCTATGAGCAGTACTTC. This sequence encodes CASSQGVGSYEQYF.

This clonotype was seen ten or more times. The V call is TRBV6-1, the J call TRBJ2-1, with D perhaps given as TRBD1 or TRBD2 (5 bases each). Per the germline V gene, CDR1 is MNHNS and CDR2 is SASEGT. The CDR3 spans 15 residues. V dropped 5 bases and J dropped 0 bases, with 11 bases sitting between them. The CDR3 DNA follows: TGTGCCAGCAGTAAGGGACGAAGCTCCTACAATGAGCAGTTCTTC. Translation gives CASSKGRSSYNEQFF.

The sample holds many counts of this clonotype. The genes are TRBV6-2 or TRBV6-3 and TRBJ1-1; possible D gene TRBD1, 6 bases. Germline CDR1 MNHEY, CDR2 SVGEGT. V lost 3 bases, J lost 8 bases, and 13 bases lay in between. This CDR3 is 13 amino acids long. The CDR3: CASSYSETGEAFF. The CDR3, as DNA: TGTGCCAGCAGTTATTCAGAAACAGGGGAAGCTTTCTTT.

This clonotype was counted ten times or more. V and J are TRBV7-9 and TRBJ1-1, with unresolved D. CDR1 is SEHNR, CDR2 FQNEAQ, per germline (reference sequence). V lost 3 bases and J lost 6, with 11 bases in between. The CDR3 is made up of 13 amino acids. CDR3: CASSLVGSPEAFF. Here the CDR3 DNA reads TGTGCCAGCAGCTTGGTAGGGTCCCCTGAAGCTTTCTTT.

This clonotype was counted between two and nine times. The chain carries TRBV11-2 and TRBJ2-3; D is possibly TRBD1 or TRBD2 (5 bases each). CDR3 length equals 15 residues. Germline-derived CDR1 and CDR2 are SGHAT and FQNNGV. The V gene lost 1 base and the J gene lost 2 bases, with 10 bases spanning the gap. The DNA for the CDR3 is TGTGCCAGCAGCTTAGGAGGGGTGGTCACAGATACGCAGTATTTT. Translation gives CASSLGGVVTDTQYF.

The chain has TRBV11-3 and TRBJ2-1; 12 nucleotides match TRBD2. CDR3 size: 15 residues. Germline loops: CDR1 SGHNT, CDR2 YENEEA. V lost 0 bases, J lost 8 bases, and 2 bases stayed unmatched. The CDR3 spells CASSLDSSGGDEQFF. Here the CDR3 DNA reads TGTGCCAGCAGCTTAGACTCTAGCGGGGGGGATGAGCAGTTCTTC.

The chain is built from TRBV5-1 and TRBJ1-1; possibly TRBD1 for D (6 bases). This CDR3 is 14 amino acids long. From germline, CDR1 is SGHRS and CDR2 YFSETQ. Trimming took off 0 bases at V and 5 bases at J, with 11 bases between the two ends. Here the CDR3 DNA reads TGCGCCAGCAGCTTGGCACAGGGAGGGACTGAAGCTTTCTTT. This sequence encodes CASSLAQGGTEAFF.

At least ten counts were recorded for this clonotype. The gene calls are TRBV2 and TRBJ1-1; D may be TRBD1 (6 bases). This CDR3 has 15 amino acids. Trimming pared 7 bases from V and 2 bases from J, leaving 17 bases between. Germline CDR1 SNHLY, CDR2 FYNNEI. The DNA of the CDR3 is TGTGCCAGCACGGGGCGGGCAGGGGCAAACACTGAAGCTTTCTTT. Amino acid sequence: CASTGRAGANTEAFF.

This clonotype has at least ten counts. This chain links TRBV11-2 with TRBJ1-1; D call uncertain. Germline-derived CDR1 and CDR2 are SGHAT and FQNNGV. This CDR3 has 14 residues. The V end was cut by 2 bases, the J end by 0 bases, with 7 bases between. CDR3 sequence (DNA): TGTGCCAGCAGCTTAATGGTCATGAACACTGAAGCTTTCTTT. This translates into CASSLMVMNTEAFF.

This clonotype was seen more than once but under ten times. The chain has TRBV7-9 and TRBJ1-6; 10 bases match TRBD1. CDR1 and CDR2 from the germline V gene are SEHNR and FQNEAQ (reference sequence). The CDR3 sequence is 15 residues long. The J segment lost 8 bases and the V segment lost 5 bases, leaving 6 bases of the junction unmatched. CDR3 nucleotide sequence: TGTGCCAGCAGCCTACGACAGGGGGCTGATTCACCCCTCCACTTT. Protein product: CASSLRQGADSPLHF.

This clonotype showed up many times. The gene calls are TRBV18 and TRBJ1-1, with 7 bases fitting TRBD1. The CDR3 has 14 residues. V dropped 8 bases and J dropped 1; count of bases not matched to a gene: 7. Germline assignment: CDR1 KGHSH and CDR2 LQKENI. CDR3 loop: CASSPSGGNTEAFF. The CDR3 DNA reads TGTGCCAGCAGCCCCTCAGGGGGGAACACTGAAGCTTTCTTT.